The sequence of this T cell receptor (beta chain) was determined in a study of blood T cell repertoires in COVID-19. The overall study: Collection of acute and convalescent COVID-19 samples took place in the United States, Italy and Spain. Nucleic acid was either cDNA or gDNA, and it came from T cells, B-cell-depleted T cells, or PBMCs.

J lost 3 bases, V lost 0 bases, and 3 bases had no gene match. The length of the CDR3 is 15 residues. Per the germline V gene, CDR1 is SGDLS and CDR2 is YYNGEE. The count of this clone is one. Only in-frame clones appear in the TCRdb table, and some are missing; sequencing was by immunoSEQ multiplex PCR. Among around 400,000 clones, around nine tenths were seen once, and the ten largest hold approximately 1.5%. The chain couples TRBV9 to TRBJ2-5, with TRBD2 matching over 9 bases. The sample consisted of PBMCs or T cells enriched from blood (not recorded which). This sequence originates from a young woman who had recovered from COVID-19. CDR3 amino acids: CASSVARGGEETQYF. The CDR3, as DNA: TGTGCCAGCAGCGTAGCCCGCGGGGGGGAAGAGACCCAGTACTTC. Based on the CDR3 plus reference TRBV9 and TRBJ2-5, the full variable domain is DSGVTQTPKHLITATGQRVTLRCSPRSGDLSVYWYQQSLDQGLQFLIQYYNGEERAKGNILERFSAQQFPDLHSELNLSSLELGDSALYFCASSVARGGEETQYFGPGTRLLVL.